The 25 T cell receptor beta chains given below trace back to one sample, sequenced in a study of T-cell reconstitution after alpha-beta-depleted transplantation in children. Unique molecular identifiers featured in how the TCRbeta library was prepared. MiXCR was run by TCRdb on the PCR reads, yielding one entry per CDR3 protein. This sample has 450,000 to 600,000 distinct CDR3 sequences, with around a third found just once. Sequenced material: PBMCs from the stem cell graft donor, taken from the stem cell graft. The receptors were sampled from a human donor who donated a stem cell graft to a child with aplastic anemia.

V gene TRBV9 combines with J gene TRBJ2-7, with D perhaps being TRBD1 or TRBD2 (5 bases each). V was cut by 4 bases and J by 5 bases, with 19 bases left in between. The CDR3 length is 15 residues. CDR1 and CDR2 from the germline V gene are SGDLS and YYNGEE. DNA of the CDR3: TGTGCCAGCAGCCAAGCCGGGACCGTTGGAGACGAGCAGTACTTC. As protein: CASSQAGTVGDEQYF.

This chain joins TRBV18 and TRBJ2-5, with 7 bases lining up with TRBD1. J was trimmed by 2 bases and V by 3 bases; bases with no gene match: 6. The germline CDR1 and CDR2 sequences are KGHSH and LQKENI. The CDR3 length is 15 residues. CDR3 sequence (DNA): TGTGCCAGCTCACCGGCGACAGGGACACAAGAGACCCAGTACTTC. This sequence encodes CASSPATGTQETQYF.

This clonotype was seen more than once but under ten times. Here the CDR3 DNA reads TGTGCCAGGGCCGGGGCGGCCTGGCCCCAGCATTTT. Amino acid sequence: CARAGAAWPQHF. The chain has TRBV19 and TRBJ1-5; possible D gene TRBD1, 5 bases. V lost 9 bases and J lost 9, with 15 bases in between. The CDR3 is 12 residues long. Germline assignment: CDR1 LNHDA and CDR2 SQIVND (reference sequence).

This clonotype was counted only a few times. The gene calls are TRBV7-6 and TRBJ1-4; 7 bases are shared with TRBD1. V shed 3 bases, J shed 7 bases, and the junction held 8 bases outside the gene matches. The CDR3 is 15 amino acids. The germline gives CDR1 SGHVS, CDR2 FNYEAQ. In DNA form, the CDR3 reads TGTGCCAGCAGCTTGTGGACAGGAGAGGGTGAAAAACTGTTTTTT. Protein product: CASSLWTGEGEKLFF.

This clonotype was found many times. The rearrangement links TRBV12-3 or TRBV12-4 to TRBJ2-5, with TRBD1 matching over 7 bases. V shed 6 bases and J 0 bases; nucleotides not matched to a gene: 4. CDR3 length: 14 amino acids. The CDR3 DNA reads as TGTGCCAGCAGCCTGGGACAGTACCAAGAGACCCAGTACTTC. Translation: CASSLGQYQETQYF.

V usage is TRBV6-1 and J usage is TRBJ1-1; no clear D. Germline-derived CDR1 and CDR2 are MNHNS and SASEGT. This CDR3 spans 17 amino acids. V lost 7 bases to trimming and J lost 0 bases, with 21 bases between them. CDR3 protein: CASTNRRVAGMNTEAFF. The CDR3 bases are TGTGCCAGCACAAATAGACGGGTGGCGGGGATGAACACTGAAGCTTTCTTT.

The rearrangement uses TRBV29-1 and TRBJ2-5; D is unresolved. The CDR3 has 15 residues. Germline V gene sequence: CDR1 SQVTM, CDR2 ANQGSEA. Deletions cut 5 bases from V and 1 base from J, with 17 bases between. The CDR3 protein is CSVLSSQTAQETQYF. The CDR3 DNA reads TGCAGCGTTCTGTCTTCCCAGACGGCCCAAGAGACCCAGTACTTC.

The CDR3 loop reads CASSLSGASTDTQYF. The CDR3 DNA follows: TGTGCCAGCAGTCTTAGCGGTGCTAGCACAGATACGCAGTATTTT. The V and J genes are TRBV12-3 or TRBV12-4 and TRBJ2-3, with TRBD2 as a possible D gene (6 bases). Trimming took 5 bases from V and 0 from J, leaving 12 bases between them. The CDR3 has 15 amino acids.

This clonotype has only a few counts. The chain employs TRBV20-1 and TRBJ2-1; no clear D gene. Trimming removed 5 bases at V and 6 bases at J, with 8 bases between. Germline V gene lookup returns CDR1 DFQATT and CDR2 SNEGSKA (reference sequence). The CDR3 loop spans 11 amino acids. CDR3 loop: CSAPTGNEQFF. CDR3 nucleotides: TGCAGTGCTCCGACGGGCAATGAGCAGTTCTTC.

The chain has TRBV6-1 and TRBJ2-1; tentative D call: TRBD2 (6 bases). The CDR3 is made up of 14 amino acids. Between the trimmed V and J ends, which lost 7 bases and 1 base, there was a span of 11 bases. Germline V gives CDR1 MNHNS, CDR2 SASEGT. CDR3 DNA: TGTGCCAGCACGACTAGTACTTCCTACAATGAGCAGTTCTTC. The encoded protein is CASTTSTSYNEQFF.

V and J are TRBV12-3 or TRBV12-4 and TRBJ1-1; D uncertain. V lost 7 bases to trimming and J lost 5 bases, with 14 bases between them. CDR3 length: 13 residues. The CDR3 nucleotides read TGTGCCAGCACCCTAGACCCGAGGACTGAAGCTTTCTTT. It yields the protein CASTLDPRTEAFF.

This clonotype was observed a handful of times. V is TRBV15 and J is TRBJ2-6; D is unclear. This CDR3 is built from 16 residues. With 0 bases removed from V and 4 bases from J, the gap between germline ends came to 10 bases. CDR1 and CDR2 (germline): LNHNV, YYDKDF (reference sequence). The CDR3 nucleotides read TGTGCCACCAGCAGAGACATTTTGGGGGGGGCCAACGTCCTGACTTTC. Residues: CATSRDILGGANVLTF.

This sequence joins TRBV16 and TRBJ2-7; 7 nucleotides line up with TRBD2. This CDR3 is 15 amino acids long. With V trimmed by 0 bases and J by 4 bases, 6 bases remained unmatched. Germline assignment: CDR1 KGHSY and CDR2 FQNENV. CDR3 nucleotides: TGTGCCAGCAGCCAATCGGGCGGGAGAGGGTACGAGCAGTACGTC. Translated: CASSQSGGRGYEQYV.

There are a few counts of this clonotype. The gene calls are TRBV5-1 and TRBJ2-6; 8 bases are shared with TRBD1. The CDR3 has 15 amino acids. V shed 0 bases, J shed 11 bases, and the junction held 7 bases outside the gene matches. Germline V gene data show CDR1 as SGHRS and CDR2 as YFSETQ. Here the CDR3 DNA reads TGCGCCAGCAGCTTGGCCCGCCAGGGGGCGGACGTCCTGACTTTC. Residues: CASSLARQGADVLTF.

In its sample, this clonotype was seen a few times. This chain connects TRBV5-1 to TRBJ1-1; D gene ambiguous. Trimming removed 0 bases from V and 0 bases from J, with 6 bases in between. Germline values: CDR1 SGHRS, CDR2 YFSETQ. The CDR3 extends over 14 amino acids. This CDR3 reads CASSLDGMNTEAFF. The CDR3 bases are TGCGCCAGCAGCTTGGACGGGATGAACACTGAAGCTTTCTTT.

The chain is built from TRBV12-3 or TRBV12-4 and TRBJ2-1; unclear D gene. The CDR3 contains 10 residues. With 4 bases removed from V and 12 bases from J, the gap between germline ends came to 7 bases. CDR3 bases: TGTGCCAGCAGTTCACACATGCAGTTCTTC. It is translated as CASSSHMQFF.

The chain joins TRBV18 to TRBJ1-3; D not resolved. V was pared by 5 bases and J by 12 bases, with 14 bases between. In germline, CDR1 is KGHSH, CDR2 LQKENI. The CDR3 spans 12 residues. CDR3 nucleotides: TGTGCCAGCTCATTGTTAGGCCTCTACATATATTTT. This gives the protein CASSLLGLYIYF. The full variable domain, completed using reference TRBV18 and TRBJ1-3, is NAGVMQNPRHLVRRRGQEARLRCSPMKGHSHVYWYRQLPEEGLKFMVYLQKENIIDESGMPKERFSAEFPKEGPSILRIQQVVRGDSAAYFCASSLLGLYIYFGEGSWLTVV.

This clonotype was recorded a few times. The chain carries TRBV20-1 and TRBJ2-5; D is unresolved. The CDR3 is 13 residues long. Germline values: CDR1 DFQATT, CDR2 SNEGSKA (reference sequence). The germline V and J ends were trimmed by 1 base and 5 bases, with 11 bases remaining between them. The CDR3 protein is CSARVILPETQYF. CDR3 nucleotide sequence: TGCAGTGCTAGAGTTATACTACCGGAGACCCAGTACTTC.

This chain connects TRBV19 to TRBJ1-2; D remains unclear. The CDR3 totals 13 residues. Germline V gene data show CDR1 as LNHDA and CDR2 as SQIVND (reference sequence). V lost 7 bases and J lost 0, with 9 bases in between. CDR3 in amino acids: CASNAQPNYGYTF. CDR3 DNA sequence: TGTGCCAGTAACGCGCAGCCTAACTATGGCTACACCTTC.

The rearrangement joins TRBV29-1 to TRBJ2-5, with 7 nucleotides matching TRBD1. The germline CDR1 and CDR2 sequences are SQVTM and ANQGSEA. With 4 bases clipped from V and 4 bases from J, the junction kept 3 bases outside the gene matches. The CDR3 is 12 amino acids. The CDR3, as DNA: TGCAGCGTTGCGGCAGGGGGAGAGACCCAGTACTTC. This codes for CSVAAGGETQYF.

Remarks on this clonotype: This may be a read error, as it is one base from a much larger clone. The chain combines TRBV20-1 with TRBJ1-2; D ambiguous. The CDR3 spans 12 residues. Germline V lookup: CDR1 DFQATT, CDR2 SNEGSKA (reference sequence). The V gene lost 4 bases and the J gene lost 4 bases, with 10 bases spanning the gap. The CDR3 region has the DNA TGCAGTGCTAACCACGGTCTCTATGGCTACACCTTC. The encoded protein is CSANHGLYGYTF.

The chain uses TRBV12-3 or TRBV12-4 and TRBJ1-4; a possible D gene is TRBD1 (6 bases). The CDR3 totals 13 residues. Trimming stripped 6 bases from V and 8 bases from J, with 13 bases between. CDR3 nucleotide sequence: TGTGCCAGCAGGAGGGGGGGTCGAGAAAAACTGTTTTTT. Translation gives CASRRGGREKLFF.

This clonotype was recorded a few times. V gene TRBV29-1 combines with J gene TRBJ2-7; TRBD2 is a possible D gene (5 bases). This CDR3 has 13 amino acids. Germline-derived CDR1 and CDR2 are SQVTM and ANQGSEA. V shed 4 bases and J shed 4 bases, with 14 bases lying between them. As DNA, the CDR3 is TGCAGCGTTGGAGGGAATCTGAAGTACGAGCAGTACTTC. Its translation is CSVGGNLKYEQYF.

This rearrangement joins TRBV28 to TRBJ2-7; TRBD1 matches 7 bases. Germline-derived CDR1 and CDR2 are MDHEN and SYDVKM. The CDR3 sequence is 14 residues long. The V gene end was trimmed by 5 bases and the J gene end by 7 bases; junction bases not matched to a gene: 11. The DNA for the CDR3 is TGTGCCAGCAGTACCACTGGGACAGTTTGGGAGCAGTACTTC. It codes for CASSTTGTVWEQYF.

A single count supports this clonotype. V gene TRBV15 combines with J gene TRBJ1-1; D ambiguous. The V gene's germline CDR1 is LNHNV and CDR2 YYDKDF (reference sequence). Trimming shortened V by 4 bases and J by 4 bases, and 19 bases separated the two germline ends. This CDR3 comprises 16 residues. The CDR3 loop reads CATSKELARGGTEAFF. CDR3 bases: TGTGCCACCAGCAAGGAATTGGCCCGCGGTGGCACTGAAGCTTTCTTT.